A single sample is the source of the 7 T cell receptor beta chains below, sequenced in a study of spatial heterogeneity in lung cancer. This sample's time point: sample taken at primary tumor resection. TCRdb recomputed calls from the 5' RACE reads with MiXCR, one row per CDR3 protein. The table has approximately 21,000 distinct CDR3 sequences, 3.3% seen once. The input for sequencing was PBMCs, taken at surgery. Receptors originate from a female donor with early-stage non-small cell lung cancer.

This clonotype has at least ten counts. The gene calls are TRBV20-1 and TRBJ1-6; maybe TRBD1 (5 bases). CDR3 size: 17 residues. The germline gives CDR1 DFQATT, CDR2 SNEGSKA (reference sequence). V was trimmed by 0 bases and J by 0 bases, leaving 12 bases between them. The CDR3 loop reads CSARDLAGSSYNSPLHF. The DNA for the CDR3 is TGCAGTGCTAGAGATCTGGCAGGGAGCTCCTATAATTCACCCCTCCACTTT.

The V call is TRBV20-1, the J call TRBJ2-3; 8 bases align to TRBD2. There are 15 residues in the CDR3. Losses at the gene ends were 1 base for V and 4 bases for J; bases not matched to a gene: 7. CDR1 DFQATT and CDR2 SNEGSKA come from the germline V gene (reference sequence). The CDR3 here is CSARVVREGADTQYF. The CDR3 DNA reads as TGCAGTGCTAGAGTTGTTCGGGAGGGTGCAGATACGCAGTATTTT.

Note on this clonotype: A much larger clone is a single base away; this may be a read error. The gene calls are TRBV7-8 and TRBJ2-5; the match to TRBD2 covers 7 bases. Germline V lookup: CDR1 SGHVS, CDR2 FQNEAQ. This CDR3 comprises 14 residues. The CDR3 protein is CASRERGNQGTQYF. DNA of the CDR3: TGTGCCAGCAGGGAGCGGGGAAACCAAGGGACCCAGTACTTC.

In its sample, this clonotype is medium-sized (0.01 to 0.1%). The CDR3 is CASSQWLGGTEAFF. DNA for the CDR3: TGCGCCAGCAGCCAATGGTTAGGAGGCACTGAAGCTTTCTTT. This chain joins TRBV4-1 and TRBJ1-1, with D unclear. There are 14 residues in the CDR3. The germline V and J ends were trimmed by 2 bases and 4 bases, with 11 bases remaining between them. Germline V gene data show CDR1 as MGHRA and CDR2 as YSYEKL.

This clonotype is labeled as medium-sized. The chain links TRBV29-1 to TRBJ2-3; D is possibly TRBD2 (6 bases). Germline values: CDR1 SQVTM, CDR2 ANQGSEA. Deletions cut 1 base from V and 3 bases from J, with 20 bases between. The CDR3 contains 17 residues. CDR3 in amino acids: CSVEGRRDGAGTDTQYF. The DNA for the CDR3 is TGCAGCGTTGAAGGGCGGCGGGACGGGGCAGGTACAGATACGCAGTATTTT.

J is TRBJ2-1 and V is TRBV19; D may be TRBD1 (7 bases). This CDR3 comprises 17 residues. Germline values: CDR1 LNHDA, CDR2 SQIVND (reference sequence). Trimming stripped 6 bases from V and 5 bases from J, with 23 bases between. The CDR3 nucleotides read TGTGCCAGTAGGGCAGGGGGGAGCGGAGCACACGACAATGAGCAGTTCTTC. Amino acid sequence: CASRAGGSGAHDNEQFF.

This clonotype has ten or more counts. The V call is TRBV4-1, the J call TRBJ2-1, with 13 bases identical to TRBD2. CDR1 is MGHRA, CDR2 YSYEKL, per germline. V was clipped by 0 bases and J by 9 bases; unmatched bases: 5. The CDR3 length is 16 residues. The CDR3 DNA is TGCGCCAGCAGCCAAGATGGACTAGCGGGAGCAGGTGAGCAGTTCTTC. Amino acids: CASSQDGLAGAGEQFF.